The 26 T cell receptor beta chains below were found in one sample sequenced in a study of T cell repertoires and HLA-DP antigens. For these TCRs, the target antigens are not known. Libraries were prepared by immunoSEQ multiplex PCR; TCRdb keeps only in-frame clonotypes and omits some of them. Seen here are around 90,000 clones, about nine tenths observed once, and the top ten hold about 1.7%. The sample comprised CD4+ T cells from PBMCs. The receptors here all came from a man aged 50 to 59 in good health and CMV-seronegative.

V gene TRBV2 combines with J gene TRBJ1-5; 7 positions match TRBD1. Germline lookup yields CDR1 SNHLY and CDR2 FYNNEI. The CDR3 extends over 13 amino acids. With 5 bases clipped from V and 7 bases from J, the junction kept 5 bases outside the gene matches. The CDR3 protein is CASSNDREQPQHF. The CDR3 DNA is TGTGCCAGCAGTAACGACAGGGAGCAGCCCCAGCATTTT.

This clone was observed a few times. V is TRBV18 and J is TRBJ2-5, with 10 bases fitting TRBD2. Trimming at V came to 2 bases and at J to 0 bases, leaving 3 bases not matched to a gene. The CDR3 has 16 amino acids. Germline assignment: CDR1 KGHSH and CDR2 LQKENI. As DNA, the CDR3 is TGTGCCAGCTCACCAAAGCGGGAGGGGTACCAAGAGACCCAGTACTTC. Encoded protein: CASSPKREGYQETQYF.

This chain uses TRBV7-2 with TRBJ1-4; D not resolved. The CDR3 runs to 14 residues. V was trimmed by 1 base and J by 5 bases, leaving 8 bases between them. Looked up from germline, CDR1 is SGHTA and CDR2 is FQGNSA. DNA of the CDR3: TGTGCCAGCAGCTTAGGCCGGCGAAATGAAAAACTGTTTTTT. Translated, it gives CASSLGRRNEKLFF.

The chain links TRBV30 to TRBJ1-2; D unclear. Germline V gene sequence: CDR1 GTSNPN, CDR2 SVGIG (reference sequence). The CDR3 contains 12 residues. Trimming left V 0 bases short and J 5 bases short, with 7 bases between. CDR3 sequence: CAWSVHQYGYTF. The CDR3 DNA reads TGTGCCTGGAGTGTACATCAGTATGGCTACACCTTC. The full variable domain, its missing parts supplied by reference TRBV30 and TRBJ1-2, is SQTIHQWPATLVQPVGSPLSLECTVEGTSNPNLYWYRQAAGRGLQLLFYSVGIGQISSEVPQNLSASRPQDRQFILSSKKLLLSDSGFYLCAWSVHQYGYTFGSGTRLTVV.

The rearrangement joins TRBV7-2 to TRBJ2-3; 9 positions agree with TRBD1. Trimming at V came to 5 bases and at J to 4 bases, leaving 13 bases not matched to a gene. Germline V gene data show CDR1 as SGHTA and CDR2 as FQGNSA. The CDR3 covers 17 residues. The CDR3 nucleotides read TGTGCCAGCAGCACCCAGGCCGGGACAGGGAATGCAGATACGCAGTATTTT. As protein: CASSTQAGTGNADTQYF.

This clone was recorded only once. The chain uses TRBV7-9 and TRBJ1-2; D may be TRBD1 (6 bases). V dropped 10 bases and J dropped 0 bases, with 12 bases sitting between them. CDR1 and CDR2 from the germline V gene are SEHNR and FQNEAQ (reference sequence). The CDR3 runs to 13 residues. CDR3 protein: CAISGGPNYGYTF. The CDR3 DNA reads TGTGCCATTTCGGGGGGGCCTAACTATGGCTACACCTTC.

The chain carries TRBV7-9 and TRBJ1-1; D call uncertain. Germline V gene data show CDR1 as SEHNR and CDR2 as FQNEAQ (reference sequence). This CDR3 is built from 13 residues. Trimming cost V 4 bases and J 5 bases, with 11 bases left between them. The CDR3 sequence is CASSSDGYTEAFF. For the CDR3, the DNA is TGTGCCAGCAGCTCGGACGGCTATACTGAAGCTTTCTTT. Full variable domain (remainder filled in from reference TRBV7-9 and TRBJ1-1): DTGVSQNPRHKITKRGQNVTFRCDPISEHNRLYWYRQTLGQGPEFLTYFQNEAQLEKSRLLSDRFSAERPKGSFSTLEIQRTEQGDSAMYLCASSSDGYTEAFFGQGTRLTVV.

This clone was picked up a small number of times. V gene TRBV7-9 combines with J gene TRBJ2-1, with TRBD1 matching 7 bases. This CDR3 spans 14 amino acids. V shed 7 bases and J 8 bases; nucleotides not matched to a gene: 11. CDR1 SEHNR and CDR2 FQNEAQ come from the germline V gene (reference sequence). The CDR3 loop reads CASNLQGVGDEQFF. The CDR3 nucleotides are TGTGCCAGCAACCTCCAGGGGGTTGGGGATGAGCAGTTCTTC. Full variable domain (outside the CDR3, taken from reference TRBV7-9 and TRBJ2-1): DTGVSQNPRHKITKRGQNVTFRCDPISEHNRLYWYRQTLGQGPEFLTYFQNEAQLEKSRLLSDRFSAERPKGSFSTLEIQRTEQGDSAMYLCASNLQGVGDEQFFGPGTRLTVL.

V and J are TRBV27 and TRBJ2-3; 7 bases agree with TRBD1. This CDR3 spans 15 amino acids. Looked up from germline, CDR1 is MNHEY and CDR2 is SMNVEV (reference sequence). V shed 7 bases, J shed 0 bases, and the junction held 7 bases outside the gene matches. The CDR3 here is CASILRTGSTDTQYF. The CDR3 nucleotides are TGTGCCAGCATCCTCAGGACAGGTAGCACAGATACGCAGTATTTT.

The V call is TRBV10-3, the J call TRBJ1-3; unclear D gene. V was trimmed by 8 bases and J by 0 bases, leaving 8 bases between them. This CDR3 is built from 13 residues. CDR1 and CDR2 (germline): ENHRY, SYGVKD. DNA of the CDR3: TGTGCCATCGAGTCCACCTCTGGAAACACCATATATTTT. Translating gives CAIESTSGNTIYF.

J is TRBJ2-7 and V is TRBV18; no clear D. Trimming cost V 3 bases and J 2 bases, with 11 bases left between them. Germline V gives CDR1 KGHSH, CDR2 LQKENI. CDR3 size: 14 residues. CDR3 in DNA: TGTGCCAGCTCACCTCCGTCCCGGGCCTACGAGCAGTACTTC. Amino acids: CASSPPSRAYEQYF.

V is TRBV27 and J is TRBJ2-1; 16 bases map to TRBD2. CDR1 is MNHEY and CDR2 is SMNVEV in the germline V gene (reference sequence). V dropped 2 bases and J dropped 9; count of bases not matched to a gene: 13. The CDR3 length is 19 residues. CDR3 loop: CASSLRGLAGGPVDLEQFF. The CDR3 DNA reads as TGTGCCAGCAGTTTAAGGGGACTAGCGGGAGGGCCGGTCGACCTTGAGCAGTTCTTC.

The chain uses TRBV7-2 and TRBJ2-7; 7 bases map to TRBD1. V shed 5 bases and J 2 bases; nucleotides not matched to a gene: 6. Per germline, CDR1 SGHTA and CDR2 FQGNSA. CDR3 length equals 14 residues. The CDR3 DNA follows: TGTGCCAGCAGCGCATCCGGGACAGCCTACGAGCAGTACTTC. It is translated as CASSASGTAYEQYF.

This chain links TRBV30 with TRBJ2-5, with D possibly TRBD2 on 6 matching bases. Per the germline V gene, CDR1 is GTSNPN and CDR2 is SVGIG (reference sequence). V was cut by 0 bases and J by 5 bases, with 16 bases left in between. The CDR3 spans 15 residues. The CDR3 protein is CAWSVIRGISETQYF. CDR3 coding DNA: TGTGCCTGGAGTGTAATTCGGGGGATTAGCGAGACCCAGTACTTC.

J is TRBJ1-5 and V is TRBV2; D gene uncertain. Germline loops: CDR1 SNHLY, CDR2 FYNNEI. CDR3 length equals 14 residues. V lost 9 bases to trimming and J lost 9 bases, with 21 bases between them. CDR3 bases: TGTGCCAGTCGATTTCTGTTTCAATACTCGCCCCAGCATTTT. It is translated as CASRFLFQYSPQHF. Based on the CDR3 plus reference TRBV2 and TRBJ1-5, the full variable domain is EPEVTQTPSHQVTQMGQEVILRCVPISNHLYFYWYRQILGQKVEFLVSFYNNEISEKSEIFDDQFSVERPDGSNFTLKIRSTKLEDSAMYFCASRFLFQYSPQHFGDGTRLSIL.

The chain has TRBV19 and TRBJ2-3; tentative D call: TRBD2 (6 bases). The V and J ends lost 6 bases and 0 bases respectively, with 13 bases between them. The germline V gene has CDR1 LNHDA and CDR2 SQIVND (reference sequence). This CDR3 comprises 15 residues. CDR3 sequence reads: CASRGSGLSTDTQYF. The CDR3 DNA sequence: TGTGCCAGTAGGGGGAGCGGGCTGAGCACAGATACGCAGTATTTT.

The chain carries TRBV4-3 and TRBJ2-7, with D perhaps matching TRBD2 (5 bases). This CDR3 spans 18 amino acids. V lost 4 bases and J 2 bases, leaving 24 bases between the germline ends. Germline V gene lookup returns CDR1 LGHNA and CDR2 YSLEER. The CDR3 sequence: CASSPPIKRPKETYEQYF. In DNA form, the CDR3 reads TGCGCCAGCAGCCCACCAATCAAGCGGCCGAAGGAAACCTACGAGCAGTACTTC.

In this sample, this clone turned up a few times. This chain joins TRBV29-1 and TRBJ2-3; 8 bases agree with TRBD1. This CDR3 comprises 14 residues. Trimming took 2 bases from V and 2 from J; bases not matched to a gene: 3. Germline V gene data show CDR1 as SQVTM and CDR2 as ANQGSEA. CDR3 DNA sequence: TGCAGCGTTGAATCCAGGGGGCTCACAGATACGCAGTATTTT. Amino acids: CSVESRGLTDTQYF.

The rearrangement links TRBV7-8 to TRBJ2-7, with 10 bases fitting TRBD1. Germline V CDR1 and CDR2: SGHVS, FQNEAQ. Trimming cost V 3 bases and J 0 bases; bases outside gene matches: 2. The CDR3 extends over 15 amino acids. The DNA for the CDR3 is TGTGCCAGCAGCTTCGGGACAGGGGCCTCCTACGAGCAGTACTTC. Translated, it gives CASSFGTGASYEQYF.

In this sample, this clone turned up once. The rearrangement links TRBV30 to TRBJ1-3; the D is unclear. Per germline, CDR1 GTSNPN and CDR2 SVGIG (reference sequence). V lost 4 bases, J lost 0 bases, and 4 bases lay in between. The CDR3 consists of 12 residues. This CDR3 is CAWIPSGNTIYF. CDR3 nucleotides: TGTGCCTGGATACCCTCTGGAAACACCATATATTTT.

This clone was detected a few times. The chain is built from TRBV30 and TRBJ2-7; D gene uncertain. The germline CDR1 and CDR2 sequences are GTSNPN and SVGIG (reference sequence). CDR3 length equals 11 residues. V lost 2 bases and J lost 6, with 8 bases in between. The CDR3 nucleotides are TGTGCCTGGAGTAAGGGCGCCGAGCAGTACTTC. It yields the protein CAWSKGAEQYF.

The table lists this clone with a count of one. V is TRBV5-1 and J is TRBJ2-4, with D unclear. Germline V gene lookup returns CDR1 SGHRS and CDR2 YFSETQ. The CDR3 is 14 amino acids. Trimming shortened V by 0 bases and J by 0 bases, and 4 bases separated the two germline ends. CDR3 bases: TGCGCCAGCAGCTTGGGACTAGCCAAAAACATTCAGTACTTC. It yields the protein CASSLGLAKNIQYF.

The chain carries TRBV5-1 and TRBJ2-5; weak D call: TRBD1 (5 bases). Germline CDR1 is SGHRS and CDR2 is YFSETQ. Trimming pared 5 bases from V and 4 bases from J, leaving 15 bases between. The CDR3 length is 14 residues. The CDR3 nucleotides read TGCGCCAGCAGGGTGGGCAGGGAAGGAGAGACCCAGTACTTC. Its protein is CASRVGREGETQYF.

The J gene is TRBJ2-3, the V gene TRBV9, with 7 bases fitting TRBD2. The CDR3 covers 14 residues. V gave up 7 bases and J gave up 5 bases; unmatched junction bases: 10. CDR1 SGDLS and CDR2 YYNGEE come from the germline V gene. CDR3 in amino acids: CASVKKAGEDTQYF. The CDR3 bases are TGTGCCAGCGTAAAGAAGGCGGGGGAAGATACGCAGTATTTT.

The chain has TRBV25-1 and TRBJ1-1, with D unresolved. The V end lost 1 base, the J end lost 1 base, and 13 bases lay between the germline ends. The germline gives CDR1 MGHDK, CDR2 SYGVNS. The CDR3 spans 16 residues. Here the CDR3 reads CASSEFRATGNTEAFF. The CDR3 DNA is TGTGCCAGCAGTGAATTCCGAGCCACGGGGAACACTGAAGCTTTCTTT.

The rearrangement joins TRBV29-1 to TRBJ2-7; TRBD1 might be the D (5 bases). CDR3 length equals 14 residues. Germline CDR1 SQVTM, CDR2 ANQGSEA. V gave up 6 bases and J gave up 0 bases, with 15 bases separating them. CDR3 protein: CSVQTTESSYEQYF. The DNA of the CDR3 is TGCAGCGTCCAGACGACAGAAAGCTCCTACGAGCAGTACTTC.